This T cell receptor beta chain came from a study of blood T cell repertoires in COVID-19. For the study at large: Sites in the United States, Italy and Spain provided acute and convalescent COVID-19 samples. T cells, B-cell-depleted T cells, or PBMCs provided the cDNA or gDNA that served as material.

A Seattle source enrolled patients during active infection and followed them longitudinally. Original analysis: Reference gene primer amplification gave nucleated cell count estimates. Produced via immunoSEQ multiplex PCR; TCRdb's table is partial and in-frame only. The V and J calls and clone size are taken from that table; D and trimming were inferred from the DNA. The repertoire holds roughly 120,000 clones, around 90% seen once, with 3.5% to 4% in the top ten. With 3 bases removed from V and 5 bases from J, the gap between germline ends came to 10 bases. The CDR3 spans 13 residues. CDR1 MNHEY and CDR2 SMNVEV come from the germline V gene (reference sequence). This clone was picked up one time.

The rearrangement links TRBV27 to TRBJ1-2; D call uncertain. Sequencing was performed on peripheral blood. The sequence was obtained from an older woman with COVID-19, enrolled during active disease. The CDR3 DNA follows: TGTGCCAGCAGTTTTGGGCTGGCGTATGGCTACACCTTC. Its protein product is CASSFGLAYGYTF.